The 21 T cell receptor beta chains below come from one sample, sequenced in a study of T-cell reconstitution after alpha-beta-depleted transplantation in children (dated by TCRdb to between 2015 and 2016). The library was obtained by PCR. Sequencing instrument: Illumina HiSeq 2500. Molecular barcoding was employed in the preparation of TCR libraries, with unique molecular identifiers being used to normalize TCRbeta repertoire quantification. The public reads were run again by TCRdb, first through fastp at Q25 and then through MiXCR, and only productive beta chains were kept. Every distinct CDR3 protein forms one entry, paired with its most common genes and DNA. In this sample the table shows approximately 400,000 distinct CDR3 sequences, approximately 10% of which occur a single time. The ten largest clones take up approximately 5% of the sample. The specimen comprised PBMCs from the stem cell graft donor, sampled from the stem cell graft. The receptors stem from a human donor who donated a stem cell graft to a child with acute myeloid leukemia.

V gene TRBV12-3 or TRBV12-4 combines with J gene TRBJ2-5, with a possible D match to TRBD2 (6 bases). This CDR3 comprises 14 residues. The V and J ends lost 7 bases and 2 bases respectively, with 14 bases between them. The CDR3 is CASILGGGQETQYF. The DNA of the CDR3 is TGTGCCAGCATTCTGGGGGGAGGACAAGAGACCCAGTACTTC.

This clonotype was seen at least ten times. The chain carries TRBV29-1 and TRBJ2-3; maybe TRBD2 (5 bases). V dropped 7 bases and J dropped 4 bases, with 15 bases sitting between them. Germline CDR1 reads SQVTM; CDR2 reads ANQGSEA. The length of the CDR3 is 13 residues. The DNA for the CDR3 is TGCAGCGCCCGGACTTTGGACGCAGATACGCAGTATTTT. This encodes CSARTLDADTQYF.

This clonotype has ten or more counts. This chain's CDR3 is CASSSNHMSSSYNSPLHF. DNA of the CDR3: TGTGCCAGCAGCTCAAATCACATGTCGAGCTCCTATAATTCACCCCTCCACTTT. The chain couples TRBV11-2 to TRBJ1-6; D gene unclear. The germline CDR1 and CDR2 sequences are SGHAT and FQNNGV. The CDR3 has 18 amino acids. V lost 4 bases and J lost 0, with 16 bases in between.

The genes are TRBV6-1 and TRBJ2-3; a weak D match, TRBD2 (7 bases). The CDR3 covers 13 residues. Trimming took 8 bases from V and 2 from J, leaving 11 bases between them. In germline, CDR1 is MNHNS, CDR2 SASEGT. The CDR3 reads CASGEGDTDTQYF. The CDR3 coding sequence is TGTGCCAGCGGGGAGGGGGACACAGATACGCAGTATTTT.

J is TRBJ1-6 and V is TRBV5-1, with D unclear. The CDR3 runs to 13 residues. Trimming stripped 4 bases from V and 7 bases from J, with 9 bases between. Germline V gene lookup returns CDR1 SGHRS and CDR2 YFSETQ. CDR3 bases: TGCGCCAGCAGCCGTCCTGGGAATTCACCCCTCCACTTT. It is translated as CASSRPGNSPLHF.

The chain couples TRBV9 to TRBJ2-1; 8 bases map to TRBD1. J lost 5 bases, V lost 3 bases, and 10 bases had no gene match. The germline gives CDR1 SGDLS, CDR2 YYNGEE. The length of the CDR3 is 16 residues. This chain's CDR3 is CASSDMGTGGNNEQFF. Written as DNA, the CDR3 is TGTGCCAGCAGCGATATGGGAACAGGGGGAAACAATGAGCAGTTCTTC.

This clonotype has just a few counts. The chain recombines TRBV3-1 with TRBJ2-1; D gene uncertain. The CDR3 contains 13 residues. Trimming pared 1 base from V and 6 bases from J, leaving 7 bases between. The germline CDR1 and CDR2 sequences are LGHDT and YNNKEL (reference sequence). The CDR3 here is CASSQGIGNEQFF. DNA for the CDR3: TGTGCCAGCAGCCAAGGAATTGGCAATGAGCAGTTCTTC.

The V call is TRBV7-2, the J call TRBJ2-4; 7 bases align to TRBD1. The CDR3 loop spans 15 amino acids. Germline V lookup: CDR1 SGHTA, CDR2 FQGNSA. Trimming at V came to 1 base and at J to 6 bases, leaving 6 bases not matched to a gene. The CDR3 DNA sequence: TGTGCCAGCAGCTTAGAAACAGGGGTTGGAAACATTCAGTACTTC. This codes for CASSLETGVGNIQYF.

This clonotype was counted only a few times. The chain carries TRBV12-3 or TRBV12-4 and TRBJ2-2, with TRBD2 matching 10 bases. Trimming removed 6 bases from V and 1 base from J; junction bases left unmatched: 2. The CDR3 totals 15 residues. The CDR3 region is CASSGLAENTGELFF. CDR3 nucleotides: TGTGCCAGCAGCGGACTAGCGGAGAACACCGGGGAGCTGTTTTTT.

This clonotype was recorded a few times. The V and J genes are TRBV6-5 and TRBJ1-2; D not resolved. The CDR3 is 13 amino acids. Germline V lookup: CDR1 MNHEY, CDR2 SVGAGI. V shed 5 bases and J shed 0 bases, with 7 bases lying between them. The CDR3 loop reads CASSHTANYGYTF. The DNA for the CDR3 is TGTGCCAGCAGTCACACAGCTAACTATGGCTACACCTTC.

This clonotype was counted many times. CDR3 loop: CASSTSREGVSEAFF. The CDR3, as DNA: TGTGCCAGCAGCACCTCGAGAGAGGGGGTATCTGAAGCTTTCTTT. The V gene is TRBV7-9, the J gene TRBJ1-1, with D maybe TRBD1 (6 bases). The CDR3 is made up of 15 amino acids. Trimming removed 5 bases from V and 6 bases from J, with 19 bases in between. Germline V gene sequence: CDR1 SEHNR, CDR2 FQNEAQ (reference sequence).

V usage is TRBV9 and J usage is TRBJ2-5; TRBD2 aligns across 8 bases. Germline V lookup: CDR1 SGDLS, CDR2 YYNGEE. The CDR3 sequence is 16 residues long. V shed 0 bases and J 2 bases; nucleotides not matched to a gene: 6. CDR3 bases: TGTGCCAGCAGCGTAGATGGTAGCGGGGTTCAAGAGACCCAGTACTTC. It is translated as CASSVDGSGVQETQYF.

This chain links TRBV29-1 with TRBJ2-2; TRBD1 agrees at 8 bases. The V gene end was trimmed by 7 bases and the J gene end by 5 bases; junction bases not matched to a gene: 3. CDR1 is SQVTM, CDR2 ANQGSEA, per germline. The CDR3 length is 12 residues. DNA for the CDR3: TGCAGCGGTCGACAGGGGACCGGGGAGCTGTTTTTT. Its translation: CSGRQGTGELFF.

J is TRBJ1-5 and V is TRBV20-1; D gene ambiguous. This CDR3 region has 12 residues. The ends were cut back, 3 bases at V and 4 bases at J, with 7 bases in the middle. Germline V lookup: CDR1 DFQATT, CDR2 SNEGSKA (reference sequence). CDR3 protein: CSASQGNQPQHF. CDR3 DNA: TGCAGTGCTAGTCAAGGTAATCAGCCCCAGCATTTT.

This clonotype was seen only a few times. The chain combines TRBV5-1 with TRBJ2-3; no definite D call. CDR1 is SGHRS and CDR2 is YFSETQ in the germline V gene. This CDR3 has 13 residues. Trimming stripped 7 bases from V and 7 bases from J, with 16 bases between. The CDR3 region is CASSDRIGNTQYF. As DNA, the CDR3 is TGCGCCAGCTCGGACCGGATTGGAAATACGCAGTATTTT. Full variable domain (rest looked up from reference TRBV5-1 and TRBJ2-3): KAGVTQTPRYLIKTRGQQVTLSCSPISGHRSVSWYQQTPGQGLQFLFEYFSETQRNKGNFPGRFSGRQFSNSRSEMNVSTLELGDSALYLCASSDRIGNTQYFGPGTRLTVL.

This clonotype has more than one count but fewer than ten. This sequence joins TRBV5-8 and TRBJ1-4; D gene uncertain. CDR3 size: 15 residues. In germline, CDR1 is SGHTS, CDR2 YDEGEE. V lost 2 bases, J lost 7 bases, and 15 bases lay in between. The CDR3 loop reads CASSLATGHAEKLFF. The CDR3 DNA is TGTGCCAGCAGCTTAGCCACGGGCCACGCTGAAAAACTGTTTTTT.

This clonotype was counted a few times. The rearrangement uses TRBV9 and TRBJ2-1, with D possibly being TRBD1 or TRBD2 (5 bases each). The germline gives CDR1 SGDLS, CDR2 YYNGEE. The CDR3 runs to 13 residues. Deletions cut 0 bases from V and 10 bases from J, with 11 bases between. CDR3 residues: CASSVATWDEQFF. For the CDR3, the DNA is TGTGCCAGCAGCGTAGCTACATGGGACGAGCAGTTCTTC.

This clonotype appeared many times. The chain recombines TRBV20-1 with TRBJ2-3; 15 bases map to TRBD2. CDR3 length: 18 residues. The germline gives CDR1 DFQATT, CDR2 SNEGSKA (reference sequence). V trimming: 0 bases; J trimming: 4 bases; junction bases outside the gene matches: 8. The CDR3 region is CSARDGGLAGGTADTQYF. The CDR3, as DNA: TGCAGTGCTAGAGATGGGGGACTAGCGGGAGGTACTGCAGATACGCAGTATTTT.

This sequence joins TRBV29-1 and TRBJ2-7; the D gene is possibly TRBD2 (5 bases). In germline, CDR1 is SQVTM, CDR2 ANQGSEA. The ends were cut back, 6 bases at V and 6 bases at J, with 18 bases in the middle. The CDR3 has 13 residues. CDR3 amino acids: CSVELQEAREQYF. For the CDR3, the DNA is TGCAGCGTGGAACTCCAGGAGGCTCGCGAGCAGTACTTC.

The J gene is TRBJ2-2, the V gene TRBV2; TRBD2 matches 12 bases. CDR1 and CDR2 (germline): SNHLY, FYNNEI. The CDR3 spans 16 residues. V shed 6 bases and J 3 bases; nucleotides not matched to a gene: 5. CDR3 DNA: TGTGCCAGCAGCCAGGGACTAGCGGGTGACACCGGGGAGCTGTTTTTT. It specifies CASSQGLAGDTGELFF.

The chain recombines TRBV3-1 with TRBJ1-1; D may be TRBD1 (5 bases). Looked up from germline, CDR1 is LGHDT and CDR2 is YNNKEL (reference sequence). The V and J ends lost 0 bases and 5 bases respectively, with 13 bases between them. This CDR3 comprises 15 residues. CDR3 loop: CASSQERPGRTEAFF. The CDR3 DNA reads TGTGCCAGCAGCCAAGAAAGGCCAGGGCGAACTGAAGCTTTCTTT.